These 25 T cell receptor beta chains originate from one sample sequenced in a study of blood T cell repertoires in COVID-19. The table came from immunoSEQ multiplex PCR; TCRdb's copy has only in-frame clones and leaves some out. The sample includes 86,000 or so clones, around 80% of them seen just once. Sequencing used peripheral blood. The receptor set was obtained from a woman older than 75 with acute or convalescent COVID-19.

The chain is built from TRBV9 and TRBJ1-2; D gene ambiguous. The CDR3 totals 14 residues. Trimming pared 4 bases from V and 7 bases from J, leaving 17 bases between. The V gene's germline CDR1 is SGDLS and CDR2 YYNGEE. CDR3 nucleotide sequence: TGTGCCAGCAGCTCCCGGGAGCTAACCCCTGGCTACACCTTC. Translating gives CASSSRELTPGYTF.

The V and J genes are TRBV27 and TRBJ1-4; 7 nucleotides agree with TRBD1. Germline V gene sequence: CDR1 MNHEY, CDR2 SMNVEV (reference sequence). Unmatched junction bases numbered 19, after V lost 5 bases and J lost 7 bases. The CDR3 is 18 residues long. The CDR3 region has the DNA TGTGCCAGCAGTACGACCCCTCCCCCGACAGGGTACCGTGAAAAACTGTTTTTT. Its translation is CASSTTPPPTGYREKLFF.

The chain joins TRBV19 to TRBJ2-7, with 7 bases lining up with TRBD1. The junction had 14 bases not matched to a gene; V was cut back by 5 bases and J by 10 bases. Germline V lookup: CDR1 LNHDA, CDR2 SQIVND (reference sequence). The CDR3 has 14 residues. CDR3 in amino acids: CASSPGTVNEEQYF. The CDR3 DNA reads TGTGCCAGTAGTCCCGGGACAGTTAATGAGGAACAGTACTTC.

The chain uses TRBV5-4 and TRBJ2-5; D uncertain. V dropped 1 base and J dropped 4 bases, with 8 bases sitting between them. The CDR3 runs 13 residues. Germline V gene data show CDR1 as SGHNT and CDR2 as YYREEE (reference sequence). The CDR3 DNA reads TGTGCCAGCAGCTTGCTGGCGGCAGAGACCCAGTACTTC. It specifies CASSLLAAETQYF.

The chain joins TRBV3-1 (or the pseudogene TRBV3-2) to TRBJ2-7, with a weak D call TRBD2 (5 bases). CDR1 is LGHDT, CDR2 YNNKEL, per germline (reference sequence). The CDR3 covers 16 residues. Trimming stripped 1 base from V and 3 bases from J, with 16 bases between. CDR3 DNA: TGTGCCAGCAGCCAAGGGAGGCGGGCCCCCCTCTACGAGCAGTACTTC. It specifies CASSQGRRAPLYEQYF.

This chain links TRBV11-2 with TRBJ1-1, with D uncertain. The CDR3 covers 13 residues. V was clipped by 0 bases and J by 3 bases, with 5 bases between them. CDR1 and CDR2 (germline): SGHAT, FQNNGV. The CDR3 is CASSLDPYTEAFF. As DNA, the CDR3 is TGTGCCAGCAGCTTAGACCCGTACACTGAAGCTTTCTTT.

The table lists this clone with a few counts. V usage is TRBV6-5 and J usage is TRBJ1-3; possible D gene TRBD1, 5 bases. The CDR3 totals 14 residues. V was clipped by 4 bases and J by 1 base, with 8 bases between them. The germline gives CDR1 MNHEY, CDR2 SVGAGI. The CDR3 DNA sequence: TGTGCCAGCAGTTCCCAGGGTTCTGGAAACACCATATATTTT. Translated, it gives CASSSQGSGNTIYF.

The chain carries TRBV29-1 and TRBJ1-2, with 10 bases that match TRBD1. Germline V CDR1 and CDR2: SQVTM, ANQGSEA. The CDR3 totals 16 residues. Germline trimming cut 3 bases from V and 2 bases from J; bases unmatched to any gene: 9. The CDR3 region is CSVDIATGGTNYGYTF. The CDR3 nucleotides are TGCAGCGTTGATATTGCGACAGGGGGCACGAACTATGGCTACACCTTC.

The chain carries TRBV5-6 and TRBJ1-1, with 8 bases lining up with TRBD1. The CDR3 is 14 residues long. The germline CDR1 and CDR2 sequences are SGHDT and YYEEEE. V was pared by 2 bases and J by 2 bases, with 2 bases of the junction left unmatched. CDR3 region: CASSFPGGNTEAFF. CDR3 DNA: TGTGCCAGCAGCTTTCCAGGGGGCAACACTGAAGCTTTCTTT.

The chain links TRBV19 to TRBJ2-5; 9 nucleotides match TRBD2. The CDR3 sequence is 15 residues long. The junction had 9 bases not matched to a gene; V was cut back by 5 bases and J by 5 bases. The V gene's germline CDR1 is LNHDA and CDR2 SQIVND (reference sequence). CDR3 sequence reads: CASSQAGGGVETQYF. The CDR3 DNA reads TGTGCCAGTAGTCAAGCGGGAGGCGGGGTGGAGACCCAGTACTTC.

J is TRBJ1-6 and V is TRBV5-1, with D maybe TRBD1 (5 bases). The CDR3 extends over 17 amino acids. V lost 2 bases, J lost 8 bases, and 20 bases lay in between. Per germline, CDR1 SGHRS and CDR2 YFSETQ. CDR3 residues: CASSFTGNLIGDSPLHF. The CDR3 DNA reads as TGCGCCAGCAGCTTCACGGGCAATCTCATAGGGGATTCACCCCTCCACTTT.

A few counts support this clone. This chain links TRBV6-2 or TRBV6-3 with TRBJ1-4; no clear D gene. Germline V gene lookup returns CDR1 MNHEY and CDR2 SVGEGT. Trimming shortened V by 5 bases and J by 8 bases, and 9 bases separated the two germline ends. CDR3 length: 12 amino acids. The CDR3 DNA sequence: TGTGCCAGCAGTACCACTGTCGAAAAACTGTTTTTT. It is translated as CASSTTVEKLFF.

The rearrangement uses TRBV28 and TRBJ2-2; 7 positions agree with TRBD1. Trimming cost V 5 bases and J 4 bases; bases outside gene matches: 7. The germline gives CDR1 MDHEN, CDR2 SYDVKM. The CDR3 has 15 residues. CDR3 protein: CASSLRQGTTGELFF. CDR3 coding DNA: TGTGCCAGCAGTCTCAGACAGGGTACCACCGGGGAGCTGTTTTTT.

The V call is TRBV20-1, the J call TRBJ2-7, with a weak D call TRBD2 (6 bases). Germline CDR1 and CDR2: DFQATT and SNEGSKA (reference sequence). V shed 7 bases and J shed 7 bases, with 14 bases lying between them. The CDR3 has 11 residues. CDR3 region: CSGGLIGEQYF. CDR3 DNA sequence: TGCAGTGGGGGACTTATCGGTGAGCAGTACTTC.

The chain carries TRBV19 and TRBJ1-3; D gene uncertain. This CDR3 is built from 14 residues. Trimming removed 5 bases from V and 0 bases from J, with 8 bases in between. In germline, CDR1 is LNHDA, CDR2 SQIVND (reference sequence). CDR3 amino acids: CASSESLSGNTIYF. Here the CDR3 DNA reads TGTGCCAGTAGTGAGTCTCTCTCTGGAAACACCATATATTTT.

The V call is TRBV6-5, the J call TRBJ2-7; D ambiguous. Trimming pared 5 bases from V and 10 bases from J, leaving 12 bases between. The CDR3 is 11 residues long. Germline lookup yields CDR1 MNHEY and CDR2 SVGAGI. CDR3 in amino acids: CASSLPGEQYF. As DNA, the CDR3 is TGTGCCAGCAGTCTCCCGGGTGAACAGTACTTC.

The V call is TRBV7-6, the J call TRBJ2-5; 11 bases agree with TRBD2. CDR3 length: 17 residues. In germline, CDR1 is SGHVS, CDR2 FNYEAQ. V trimming: 2 bases; J trimming: 0 bases; junction bases outside the gene matches: 5. The CDR3 DNA reads TGTGCCAGCAGCTTATCCCGACTAGCGGGGAACCAAGAGACCCAGTACTTC. Protein sequence: CASSLSRLAGNQETQYF.

This chain connects TRBV4-2 to TRBJ2-1; D might be TRBD2 (6 bases). The CDR3 runs to 13 residues. Trimming stripped 1 base from V and 5 bases from J, with 6 bases between. Germline V gene lookup returns CDR1 LGHNA and CDR2 YNFKEQ. The CDR3 DNA is TGTGCCAGCAGCCAAGCGGGAGACAATGAGCAGTTCTTC. It is translated as CASSQAGDNEQFF.

The chain recombines TRBV15 with TRBJ2-1, with 7 nucleotides matching TRBD2. J lost 10 bases, V lost 1 base, and 4 bases had no gene match. Per the germline V gene, CDR1 is LNHNV and CDR2 is YYDKDF (reference sequence). The CDR3 is made up of 13 amino acids. The CDR3 loop reads CATSRGGGAEQFF. The CDR3 bases are TGTGCCACCAGCAGAGGGGGGGGAGCAGAGCAGTTCTTC.

J is TRBJ1-1 and V is TRBV29-1; D is uncertain. From germline, CDR1 is SQVTM and CDR2 ANQGSEA. The length of the CDR3 is 11 residues. V was clipped by 4 bases and J by 5 bases, with 8 bases between them. The CDR3 here is CSVGWETEAFF. DNA of the CDR3: TGCAGCGTTGGTTGGGAGACTGAAGCTTTCTTT.

The V and J genes are TRBV29-1 and TRBJ1-1, with 8 positions matching TRBD1. V lost 4 bases and J lost 4; bases outside the gene matches: 8. Germline assignment: CDR1 SQVTM and CDR2 ANQGSEA. CDR3 length: 14 amino acids. As DNA, the CDR3 is TGCAGCGTTGGATACCAGGGGGCTTTCACTGAAGCTTTCTTT. The encoded protein is CSVGYQGAFTEAFF.

This clone was picked up a small number of times. V usage is TRBV6-5 and J usage is TRBJ1-3; D not resolved. The germline V gene has CDR1 MNHEY and CDR2 SVGAGI. The CDR3 length is 14 residues. The V gene lost 6 bases and the J gene lost 6 bases, with 15 bases spanning the gap. This chain's CDR3 is CASSPGVPVNTIYF. In DNA form, the CDR3 reads TGTGCCAGCAGCCCGGGAGTCCCCGTAAACACCATATATTTT.

V gene TRBV5-1 combines with J gene TRBJ2-7; 7 nucleotides agree with TRBD1. The trim removed 2 bases at V and 0 bases at J, leaving 2 bases unmatched. This CDR3 has 14 residues. Germline CDR1 and CDR2: SGHRS and YFSETQ. CDR3 in DNA: TGCGCCAGCAGCTTCTGGGACAGCTCCTACGAGCAGTACTTC. It encodes CASSFWDSSYEQYF.

On this clone: A much larger clone sits a single nucleotide away, making a read error possible. The chain couples TRBV3-1 (or the pseudogene TRBV3-2) to TRBJ2-7; possible D gene TRBD2, 6 bases. The germline gives CDR1 LGHDT, CDR2 YNNKEL (reference sequence). V was pared by 1 base and J by 3 bases, with 7 bases between. This CDR3 spans 13 amino acids. CDR3 loop: CASSQAGGYEQYF. CDR3 coding DNA: TGTGCCAGCAGCCAAGCCGGGGGCTACGAGCAGTACTTC.

The J gene is TRBJ2-5, the V gene TRBV19, with TRBD2 identical over 7 bases. CDR3 length: 16 residues. Germline trimming cut 1 base from V and 4 bases from J; bases unmatched to any gene: 9. Germline V gives CDR1 LNHDA, CDR2 SQIVND (reference sequence). The chain's CDR3 is CASSIGGGPAIETQYF. CDR3 DNA sequence: TGTGCCAGTAGTATAGGCGGGGGTCCGGCGATAGAGACCCAGTACTTC. The complete variable domain, with remaining parts taken from reference TRBV19 and TRBJ2-5, reads DGGITQSPKYLFRKEGQNVTLSCEQNLNHDAMYWYRQDPGQGLRLIYYSQIVNDFQKGDIAEGYSVSREKKESFPLTVTSAQKNPTAFYLCASSIGGGPAIETQYFGPGTRLLVL.